These 3 T cell receptor beta chains were all obtained from the same sample, sequenced in a study of CD8+ T cells in alopecia areata. In each case, RNA was isolated and then reverse transcribed into cDNA as the sequencing template. Clones were sequenced by immunoSEQ multiplex PCR, and TCRdb holds only the in-frame ones, with some missing. This repertoire shows about 190,000 clones, approximately 60% found once; its top ten account for around 0.69%. The treatment denotes: oral pan-JAK inhibitor, 5-10 mg twice daily. The sample consisted of CD4+ T cells sorted from blood, taken at week 4, from a patient treated with tofacitinib. These receptors all stem from a human donor with alopecia areata.

J is TRBJ2-5 and V is TRBV4-1; D is uncertain. Trimming pared 0 bases from V and 5 bases from J, leaving 10 bases between. Per germline, CDR1 MGHRA and CDR2 YSYEKL. The CDR3 consists of 14 residues. CDR3 DNA: TGCGCCAGCAGCCAAGATACGGGCCGGGAGACCCAGTACTTC. Translated, it gives CASSQDTGRETQYF.

The V gene is TRBV30, the J gene TRBJ1-1; D not certain. CDR1 and CDR2 from the germline V gene are GTSNPN and SVGIG (reference sequence). V was trimmed by 3 bases and J by 0 bases, leaving 5 bases between them. There are 12 residues in the CDR3. In nucleotides, the CDR3 is TGTGCCTGGAGGGAAATGAACACTGAAGCTTTCTTT. This translates into CAWREMNTEAFF. The variable domain in full, completed from reference TRBV30 and TRBJ1-1, reads SQTIHQWPATLVQPVGSPLSLECTVEGTSNPNLYWYRQAAGRGLQLLFYSVGIGQISSEVPQNLSASRPQDRQFILSSKKLLLSDSGFYLCAWREMNTEAFFGQGTRLTVV.

The gene calls are TRBV7-9 and TRBJ1-1, with D unresolved. Trimming cost V 7 bases and J 1 base, with 10 bases left between them. The CDR3 runs 13 residues. From germline, CDR1 is SEHNR and CDR2 FQNEAQ (reference sequence). CDR3 in amino acids: CASTLTGNTEAFF. CDR3 in DNA: TGTGCCAGCACCCTGACCGGGAACACTGAAGCTTTCTTT. The variable domain in full, with the rest retrieved from reference TRBV7-9 and TRBJ1-1, is DTGVSQNPRHKITKRGQNVTFRCDPISEHNRLYWYRQTLGQGPEFLTYFQNEAQLEKSRLLSDRFSAERPKGSFSTLEIQRTEQGDSAMYLCASTLTGNTEAFFGQGTRLTVV.